This T cell receptor (beta chain) was obtained from a study of cytomegalovirus exposure and HLA in healthy donors. Findings and caveats of the study: Some V segments, including TRBV6-2 and TRBV6-3, were excluded as indistinguishable. In a later analysis, a missense DCLRE1C variant was linked to TCR beta V- and J-gene trimming. Both high specificity and high sensitivity reportedly marked the classifier's diagnosis of cytomegalovirus status. Cytomegalovirus association was assigned to 150 to 200 TCR beta chains.

CDR1 LNHDA and CDR2 SQIVND come from the germline V gene (reference sequence). The CDR3 is 15 residues long. V was cut by 5 bases and J by 1 base, with 12 bases left in between. As for this clone: Its target is not known.

PCR involved 60 Vbeta and 13 Jbeta primers. Data came from immunoSEQ multiplex PCR; TCRdb stores just in-frame clones and leaves some out. The data contain some 150,000 clones, about 64% of them singletons. This receptor was obtained from a woman aged 60-75 years in good health and CMV-seropositive. The sequenced sample was PBMCs. V and J are TRBV19 and TRBJ1-3; D unclear. The CDR3 reads CASSSGGFSGNTIYF. As DNA, the CDR3 is TGTGCCAGTAGTTCCGGCGGGTTTTCTGGAAACACCATATATTTT.